These T cell receptor beta chains were read from a single sample in a study of OX40 agonist ivuxolimab in advanced cancers. TCRdb's table, derived via immunoSEQ multiplex PCR, lists solely in-frame clones and lacks some. In the table there are about 15,000 clones, approximately 92% of which are singletons. The sample consisted of CD4+ or CD8+ T cells sorted from blood, taken in a trial of the OX40 agonist ivuxolimab. These receptors were taken from an adult with an advanced solid tumor such as melanoma, head and neck, liver or kidney cancer. Both conserved end residues are part of each CDR3.

>TRBJ1-1|TRBV18
CASSLREDTEAFF
>TRBJ1-5|TRBV4-1
CASSQGRAQPQHF
>TRBJ1-5|TRBV28
CASSFPGQINQPQHF
>TRBJ1-4|TRBV5-8
CASSPGAATNEKLFF
>TRBJ2-7|TRBV19
CASSISLGSYEQYF
>TRBJ1-1|TRBV4-3
CASSQGFGGSTEAFF
>TRBJ2-7|TRBV9
CASSVGSGGYEQYF
>TRBJ1-1|TRBV4-3
CASSPTRGTPFEAFF
>TRBJ1-2|TRBV27
CASSLSSSVGADYGYTF
>TRBJ2-1|TRBV2
CASGPSTLAQFF
>TRBJ2-5|TRBV7-2
CASSEGTEETQYF
>TRBJ1-2|TRBV13
CASSHGRTWNYGYTF
>TRBJ2-2|TRBV7-6
CASSLAGGGANTGELFF
>TRBJ2-5|TRBV28
CASSFGVRGILETQYF
>TRBJ2-7|TRBV7-9
CASSLTPYEQYF
>TRBJ2-7|TRBV28
CASSLLALLDDEQYF
>TRBJ2-7|TRBV5-1
CASSLDRDSYEQYF
>TRBJ1-2|TRBV2
CASSVGGNYGYTF
>TRBJ2-1|TRBV27
CASSLYTPQERYNEQFF
>TRBJ1-2|TRBV27
CASGIDRQNYGYTF
>TRBJ1-3|TRBV9
CASSETGTSGNTIYF
>TRBJ1-1|TRBV10-1
CASSRTAPTEAFF
>TRBJ2-7|TRBV6-1
CASSAGTGLTYEQYF
>TRBJ2-3|TRBV28
CASSLRTRWLAGTDTQYF
>TRBJ2-3|TRBV7-9
CASSLDTDTQYF
>TRBJ1-4|TRBV5-1
CASSPYQDSDEKLFF
>TRBJ1-2|TRBV7-9
CASSPRVWDGYTF
>TRBJ2-5|TRBV18
CASSHQSEGLKPTQETQYF
>TRBJ2-7|TRBV7-6
CASSPSPGGRDEQYF
>TRBJ2-3|TRBV7-3
CASSSTGGSTDTQYF
>TRBJ1-2|TRBV5-8
CASSLRTGVHYGYTF
>TRBJ1-1|TRBV11-3
CASSPSERGNTEAFF
>TRBJ1-1|TRBV19
CASRTGATEAFF
>TRBJ2-1|TRBV4-2
CASSQDARGVYNEQFF